Presented here are 18 T cell receptor beta chains from one specimen sequenced in a study of T-cell reconstitution after alpha-beta-depleted transplantation in children. Unique molecular identifiers were incorporated when the TCRbeta library was constructed. Each CDR3 protein gets one entry after TCRdb re-called the PCR reads with MiXCR. The sample has 170,000 or so distinct CDR3 sequences, roughly 7.5% seen once; the top ten hold about 3%. The sequences come from PBMCs from the stem cell graft donor, collected from the stem cell graft. The receptors stem from a human donor who donated a stem cell graft to a child with Wiskott-Aldrich syndrome.

This clonotype was found many times. The V and J genes are TRBV20-1 and TRBJ2-5; TRBD1 matches 9 bases. The V segment lost 5 bases and the J segment 4 bases; nucleotides outside the gene matches: 14. Germline assignment: CDR1 DFQATT and CDR2 SNEGSKA (reference sequence). The CDR3 consists of 16 residues. CDR3 sequence (DNA): TGCAGTGCTCGGGTAACCACGGGACAGGGTCGAGAGACCCAGTACTTC. Residues: CSARVTTGQGRETQYF.

This clonotype was recorded at least ten times. The chain has TRBV13 and TRBJ2-7; unclear D gene. The V gene's germline CDR1 is PRHDT and CDR2 FYEKMQ (reference sequence). V was pared by 2 bases and J by 2 bases, with 10 bases between. The CDR3 is made up of 14 amino acids. The CDR3 DNA is TGTGCCAGCAGCTTAAGATTCCCAACCTACGAGCAGTACTTC. Protein: CASSLRFPTYEQYF.

This clonotype was seen many times. V is TRBV12-3 or TRBV12-4 and J is TRBJ2-1, with 9 nucleotides matching TRBD1. J was trimmed by 10 bases and V by 4 bases; bases with no gene match: 17. This CDR3 has 17 amino acids. This CDR3 is CASSSSWPGQGRLEQFF. The CDR3 coding sequence is TGTGCCAGCAGTTCCTCGTGGCCGGGACAGGGACGTTTAGAGCAGTTCTTC.

This clonotype was counted many times. The chain has TRBV20-1 and TRBJ1-6; 9 bases map to TRBD1. The CDR3 covers 15 residues. With V trimmed by 5 bases and J by 9 bases, 11 bases remained unmatched. Per germline, CDR1 DFQATT and CDR2 SNEGSKA (reference sequence). CDR3 in amino acids: CSALRTGTGFSPLHF. The CDR3 DNA sequence: TGCAGTGCTTTACGAACCGGGACAGGGTTTTCACCCCTCCACTTT.

This clonotype was counted many times. The chain joins TRBV29-1 to TRBJ2-5; D might be TRBD1 (5 bases). Germline V gene sequence: CDR1 SQVTM, CDR2 ANQGSEA. CDR3 size: 13 residues. Between the trimmed V and J ends, which lost 1 base and 2 bases, there was a span of 8 bases. Here the CDR3 reads CSVEADRQETQYF. CDR3 DNA: TGCAGCGTTGAAGCCGACAGACAAGAGACCCAGTACTTC. Using reference TRBV29-1 and TRBJ2-5 for the parts outside the CDR3, the full variable domain is SAVISQKPSRDICQRGTSLTIQCQVDSQVTMMFWYRQQPGQSLTLIATANQGSEATYESGFVIDKFPISRPNLTFSTLTVSNMSPEDSSIYLCSVEADRQETQYFGPGTRLLVL.

This clonotype came up many times. The chain joins TRBV6-5 to TRBJ1-5; D may be TRBD1 (5 bases). Germline CDR1 and CDR2: MNHEY and SVGAGI. V gave up 0 bases and J gave up 11 bases, with 17 bases separating them. CDR3 size: 15 residues. The CDR3 sequence: CASSYSPGAGTTQHF. The CDR3, as DNA: TGTGCCAGCAGTTACTCACCAGGCGCAGGGACGACCCAGCATTTT.

This clonotype was counted many times. The gene calls are TRBV12-3 or TRBV12-4 and TRBJ2-7; 8 bases match TRBD2. The CDR3 has 12 residues. Unmatched junction bases numbered 2, after V lost 8 bases and J lost 2 bases. This CDR3 is CASGGRPYEQYF. CDR3 DNA: TGTGCCAGCGGCGGGAGGCCCTACGAGCAGTACTTC.

This clonotype was found many times. The chain has TRBV6-2 or TRBV6-3 and TRBJ2-6; D gene ambiguous. The CDR3 runs 21 residues. The V end was cut by 1 base, the J end by 0 bases, with 22 bases between. Germline V gene lookup returns CDR1 MNHEY and CDR2 SVGEGT. The CDR3 DNA reads as TGTGCCAGCAGTTACTGGCTTGGATTAGACACCGGGCCCTCTGGGGCCAACGTCCTGACTTTC. Encoded protein: CASSYWLGLDTGPSGANVLTF.

This clonotype was counted many times. This chain joins TRBV28 and TRBJ2-2; possible D gene TRBD2, 5 bases. V lost 8 bases and J 1 base, leaving 8 bases between the germline ends. The CDR3 covers 13 residues. Germline assignment: CDR1 MDHEN and CDR2 SYDVKM. The CDR3 nucleotides are TGTGCCAGCGGAGGACGGAACACCGGGGAGCTGTTTTTT. This sequence encodes CASGGRNTGELFF.

This clonotype has a count of ten or more. Written as DNA, the CDR3 is TGTGCCAGCAGCTTGGGGGAACTAAGGAGACAGGTCACAGATACGCAGTATTTT. Its protein product is CASSLGELRRQVTDTQYF. The rearrangement uses TRBV5-6 and TRBJ2-3; a possible D gene is TRBD1 (6 bases). Germline loops: CDR1 SGHDT, CDR2 YYEEEE. The CDR3 contains 18 residues. V gave up 0 bases and J gave up 2 bases, with 19 bases separating them.

This clonotype came up many times. V usage is TRBV10-3 and J usage is TRBJ2-1; 9 positions agree with TRBD1. V trimming: 10 bases; J trimming: 5 bases; junction bases outside the gene matches: 3. CDR3 length: 12 amino acids. Per germline, CDR1 ENHRY and CDR2 SYGVKD. CDR3 sequence: CATRQGDNEQFF. CDR3 DNA sequence: TGTGCCACGAGACAGGGGGACAATGAGCAGTTCTTC.

This clonotype has ten or more counts. This chain connects TRBV5-4 to TRBJ2-7, with 9 bases identical to TRBD2. The CDR3 contains 14 residues. The J segment lost 3 bases and the V segment lost 2 bases, leaving 3 bases of the junction unmatched. Germline CDR1 is SGHNT and CDR2 is YYREEE (reference sequence). The CDR3 sequence: CASSLGGRVYEQYF. The CDR3 DNA follows: TGTGCCAGCAGCTTAGGCGGGAGGGTCTACGAGCAGTACTTC. Variable domain in full (rest from reference TRBV5-4 and TRBJ2-7): ETGVTQSPTHLIKTRGQQVTLRCSSQSGHNTVSWYQQALGQGPQFIFQYYREEENGRGNFPPRFSGLQFPNYSSELNVNALELDDSALYLCASSLGGRVYEQYFGPGTRLTVT.

The chain is built from TRBV6-5 and TRBJ1-4; D might be TRBD1 (5 bases). The CDR3 is made up of 17 amino acids. V was shortened by 0 bases and J by 6 bases, with 17 bases between the two germline ends. Germline V gives CDR1 MNHEY, CDR2 SVGAGI. CDR3: CASSYSPEWGWDEKLFF. The CDR3 coding sequence is TGTGCCAGCAGTTACTCGCCTGAATGGGGCTGGGATGAAAAACTGTTTTTT.

This clonotype was counted a few times. V and J are TRBV7-2 and TRBJ2-1; the match to TRBD1 covers 8 bases. J was trimmed by 10 bases and V by 0 bases; bases with no gene match: 11. The CDR3 length is 16 residues. Germline CDR1 is SGHTA and CDR2 is FQGNSA. CDR3 residues: CASSLARAGGAEEQFF. Written as DNA, the CDR3 is TGTGCCAGCAGCTTAGCTAGGGCAGGGGGCGCGGAGGAGCAGTTCTTC. Full variable domain (rest looked up from reference TRBV7-2 and TRBJ2-1): GAGVSQSPSNKVTEKGKDVELRCDPISGHTALYWYRQSLGQGLEFLIYFQGNSAPDKSGLPSDRFSAERTGGSVSTLTIQRTQQEDSAVYLCASSLARAGGAEEQFFGPGTRLTVL.

This rearrangement joins TRBV3-1 to TRBJ2-3; D not certain. Trimming cost V 0 bases and J 5 bases, with 6 bases left between them. The CDR3 is 13 residues long. The germline gives CDR1 LGHDT, CDR2 YNNKEL (reference sequence). This chain's CDR3 is CASSQDALDTQYF. For the CDR3, the DNA is TGTGCCAGCAGCCAAGACGCGCTAGATACGCAGTATTTT.

This chain links TRBV3-1 with TRBJ2-7; D remains unclear. Germline CDR1 is LGHDT and CDR2 is YNNKEL (reference sequence). V was clipped by 7 bases and J by 4 bases, with 11 bases between them. The CDR3 is 12 amino acids. Here the CDR3 DNA reads TGTGCCAGCAACATCCTAGGTTACGAGCAGTACTTC. Protein: CASNILGYEQYF.

This clonotype was observed at least ten times. This sequence joins TRBV12-3 or TRBV12-4 and TRBJ2-7; no definite D call. Trimming took off 6 bases at V and 0 bases at J, with 9 bases between the two ends. This CDR3 comprises 13 residues. CDR3 loop: CASSPDGSYEQYF. CDR3 coding DNA: TGTGCCAGCAGCCCGGACGGCTCCTACGAGCAGTACTTC.

This clonotype came up a few times. The V gene is TRBV5-1, the J gene TRBJ1-1; 7 bases fit TRBD1. The germline V gene encodes CDR1 SGHRS and CDR2 YFSETQ. With V trimmed by 4 bases and J by 5 bases, 11 bases remained unmatched. The CDR3 totals 15 residues. CDR3 in amino acids: CASSPPGQILTEAFF. CDR3 DNA: TGCGCCAGCAGCCCCCCGGGACAGATTCTAACTGAAGCTTTCTTT.